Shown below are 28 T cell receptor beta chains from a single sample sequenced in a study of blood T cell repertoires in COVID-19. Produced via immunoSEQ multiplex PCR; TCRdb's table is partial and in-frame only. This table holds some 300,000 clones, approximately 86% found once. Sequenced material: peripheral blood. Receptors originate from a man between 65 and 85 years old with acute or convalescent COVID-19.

This CDR3 reads CASTRKGQGIDTQYF. CDR3 DNA sequence: TGTGCCAGTACCAGAAAGGGACAGGGAATAGATACGCAGTATTTT. The chain has TRBV19 and TRBJ2-3; 9 positions match TRBD1. The germline gives CDR1 LNHDA, CDR2 SQIVND (reference sequence). The V gene end was trimmed by 7 bases and the J gene end by 5 bases; junction bases not matched to a gene: 10. This CDR3 comprises 15 residues.

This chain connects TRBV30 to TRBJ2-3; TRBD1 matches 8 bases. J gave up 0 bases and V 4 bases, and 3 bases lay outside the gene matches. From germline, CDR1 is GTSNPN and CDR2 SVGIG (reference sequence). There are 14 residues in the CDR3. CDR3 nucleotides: TGTGCCTGGAAACAGGGGGAAAGCACAGATACGCAGTATTTT. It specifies CAWKQGESTDTQYF.

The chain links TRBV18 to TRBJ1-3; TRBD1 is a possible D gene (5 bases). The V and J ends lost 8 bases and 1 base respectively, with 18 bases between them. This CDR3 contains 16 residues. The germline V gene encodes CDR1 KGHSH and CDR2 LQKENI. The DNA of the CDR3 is TGTGCCAGCAAACGACAACAGGACCCTTCTGGAAACACCATATATTTT. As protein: CASKRQQDPSGNTIYF.

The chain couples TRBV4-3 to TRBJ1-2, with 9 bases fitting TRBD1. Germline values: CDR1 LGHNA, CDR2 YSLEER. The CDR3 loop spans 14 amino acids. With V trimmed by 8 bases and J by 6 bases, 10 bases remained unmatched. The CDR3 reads CASRTLGTGHGYTF. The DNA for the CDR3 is TGCGCCAGCCGAACCTTAGGGACAGGGCATGGCTACACCTTC.

The CDR3 is CASSYSLAVPYEQYF. The CDR3 nucleotides are TGTGCCAGCAGTTACTCGTTGGCGGTCCCCTACGAGCAGTACTTC. The rearrangement uses TRBV6-5 and TRBJ2-7; D is undetermined. CDR1 and CDR2 (germline): MNHEY, SVGAGI. Trimming cost V 0 bases and J 2 bases, with 11 bases left between them. The CDR3 length is 15 residues.

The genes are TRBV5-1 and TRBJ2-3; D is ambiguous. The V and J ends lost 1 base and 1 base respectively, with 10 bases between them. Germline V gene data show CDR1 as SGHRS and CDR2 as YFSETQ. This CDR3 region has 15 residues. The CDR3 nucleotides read TGCGCCAGCAGCTTGCAGCAGGCTGGCACAGATACGCAGTATTTT. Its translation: CASSLQQAGTDTQYF.

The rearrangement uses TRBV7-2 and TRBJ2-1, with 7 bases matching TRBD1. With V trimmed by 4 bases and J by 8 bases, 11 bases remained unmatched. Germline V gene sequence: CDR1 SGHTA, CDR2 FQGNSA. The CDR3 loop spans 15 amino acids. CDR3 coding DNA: TGTGCCAGCAGCTCGATGACAGGGAGAGTCGATGAGCAGTTCTTC. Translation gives CASSSMTGRVDEQFF. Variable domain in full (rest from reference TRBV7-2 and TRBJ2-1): GAGVSQSPSNKVTEKGKDVELRCDPISGHTALYWYRQSLGQGLEFLIYFQGNSAPDKSGLPSDRFSAERTGGSVSTLTIQRTQQEDSAVYLCASSSMTGRVDEQFFGPGTRLTVL.

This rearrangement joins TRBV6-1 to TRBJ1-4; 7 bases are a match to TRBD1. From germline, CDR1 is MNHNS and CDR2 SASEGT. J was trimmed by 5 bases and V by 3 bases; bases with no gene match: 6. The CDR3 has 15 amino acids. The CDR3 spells CASSEKGQENEKLFF. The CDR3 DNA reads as TGTGCCAGCAGTGAGAAAGGACAGGAGAATGAAAAACTGTTTTTT.

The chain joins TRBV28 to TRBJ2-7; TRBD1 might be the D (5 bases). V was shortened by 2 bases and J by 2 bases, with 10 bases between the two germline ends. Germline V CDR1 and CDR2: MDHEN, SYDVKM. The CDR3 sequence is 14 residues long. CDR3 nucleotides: TGTGCCAGCAGTTTAAGGCAGGGAACCTACGAGCAGTACTTC. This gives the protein CASSLRQGTYEQYF.

The CDR3 nucleotides read TGCGCCAGCAGCCAAGTGGTCGGGACTAGCGGTTACAATGAGCAGTTCTTC. It yields the protein CASSQVVGTSGYNEQFF. The V call is TRBV4-1, the J call TRBJ2-1; TRBD2 matches at 11 bases. The CDR3 has 17 amino acids. In germline, CDR1 is MGHRA, CDR2 YSYEKL. V gave up 1 base and J gave up 4 bases; unmatched junction bases: 6.

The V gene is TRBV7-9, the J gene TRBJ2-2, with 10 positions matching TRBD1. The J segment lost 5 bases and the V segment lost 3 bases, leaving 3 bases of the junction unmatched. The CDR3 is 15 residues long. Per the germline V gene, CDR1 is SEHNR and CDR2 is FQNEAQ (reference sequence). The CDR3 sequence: CASSFWDRGTGELFF. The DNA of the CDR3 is TGTGCCAGCAGCTTCTGGGACAGGGGAACCGGGGAGCTGTTTTTT.

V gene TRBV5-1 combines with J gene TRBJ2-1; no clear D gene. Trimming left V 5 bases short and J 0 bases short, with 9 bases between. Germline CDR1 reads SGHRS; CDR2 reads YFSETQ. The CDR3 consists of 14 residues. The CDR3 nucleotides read TGCGCCAGCAGTCATCAGTCCTCCTACAATGAGCAGTTCTTC. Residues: CASSHQSSYNEQFF.

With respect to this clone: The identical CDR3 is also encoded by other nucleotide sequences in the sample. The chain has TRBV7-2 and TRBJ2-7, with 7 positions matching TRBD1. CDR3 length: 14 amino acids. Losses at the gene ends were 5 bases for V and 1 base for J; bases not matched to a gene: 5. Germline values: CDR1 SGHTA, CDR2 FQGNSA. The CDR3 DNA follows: TGTGCCAGCAGCCCCTTGACAGGGTCCTACGAGCAGTACTTC. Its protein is CASSPLTGSYEQYF.

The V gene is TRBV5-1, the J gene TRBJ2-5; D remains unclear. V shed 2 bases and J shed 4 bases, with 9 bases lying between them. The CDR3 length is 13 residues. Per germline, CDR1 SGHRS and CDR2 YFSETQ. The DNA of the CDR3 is TGCGCCAGCAGCTTCTATCCTCGAGAGACCCAGTACTTC. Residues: CASSFYPRETQYF.

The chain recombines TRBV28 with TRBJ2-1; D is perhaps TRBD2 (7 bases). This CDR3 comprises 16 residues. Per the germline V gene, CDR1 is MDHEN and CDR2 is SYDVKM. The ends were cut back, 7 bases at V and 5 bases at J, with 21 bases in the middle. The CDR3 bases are TGTGCCAGCAACCTTAATGGGGGGGCAATCGACAATGAGCAGTTCTTC. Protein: CASNLNGGAIDNEQFF.

The CDR3 region is CASSRGGGPGTGELFF. The CDR3 DNA reads TGTGCCAGCAGCCGAGGCGGGGGACCGGGCACCGGGGAGCTGTTTTTT. The chain is built from TRBV7-8 and TRBJ2-2; TRBD2 matches 7 bases. The CDR3 is made up of 16 amino acids. Germline CDR1 is SGHVS and CDR2 is FQNEAQ. After removal of 5 bases from V and 4 bases from J, the junction contained 10 bases not matched to a gene.

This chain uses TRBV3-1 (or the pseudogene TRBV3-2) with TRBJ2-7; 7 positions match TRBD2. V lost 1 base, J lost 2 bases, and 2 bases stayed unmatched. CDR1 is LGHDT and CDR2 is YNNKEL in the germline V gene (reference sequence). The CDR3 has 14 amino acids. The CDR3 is CASSQGEGPYEQYF. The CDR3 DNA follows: TGTGCCAGCAGCCAAGGGGAGGGTCCCTACGAGCAGTACTTC.

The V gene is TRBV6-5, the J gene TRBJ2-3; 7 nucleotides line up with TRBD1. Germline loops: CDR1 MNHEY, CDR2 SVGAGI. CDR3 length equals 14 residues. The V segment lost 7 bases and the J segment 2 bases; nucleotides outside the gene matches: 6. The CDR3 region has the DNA TGTGCCAGCATTCTGGACAGGAACACAGATACGCAGTATTTT. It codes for CASILDRNTDTQYF.

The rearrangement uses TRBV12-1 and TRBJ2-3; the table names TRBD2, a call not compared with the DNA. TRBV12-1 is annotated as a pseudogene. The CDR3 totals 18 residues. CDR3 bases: TGTGCCAGCGCCCCCGCGGACGGGGGGGCCCGTAGCACAGATACGCAGTATTTT. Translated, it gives CASAPADGGARSTDTQYF.

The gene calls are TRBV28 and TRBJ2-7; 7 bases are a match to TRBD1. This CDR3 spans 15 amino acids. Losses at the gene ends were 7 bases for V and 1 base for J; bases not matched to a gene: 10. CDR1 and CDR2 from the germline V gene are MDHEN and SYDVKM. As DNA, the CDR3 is TGTGCCAGCATACCCGAAGGGGGCAGTTCCTACGAGCAGTACTTC. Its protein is CASIPEGGSSYEQYF. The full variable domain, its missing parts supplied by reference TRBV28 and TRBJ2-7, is DVKVTQSSRYLVKRTGEKVFLECVQDMDHENMFWYRQDPGLGLRLIYFSYDVKMKEKGDIPEGYSVSREKKERFSLILESASTNQTSMYLCASIPEGGSSYEQYFGPGTRLTVT.

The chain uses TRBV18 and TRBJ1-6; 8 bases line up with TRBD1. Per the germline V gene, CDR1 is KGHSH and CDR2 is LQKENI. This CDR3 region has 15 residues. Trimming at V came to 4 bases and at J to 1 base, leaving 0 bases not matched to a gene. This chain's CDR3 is CASSRQGSYNSPLHF. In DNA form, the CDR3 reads TGTGCCAGCTCACGACAGGGGTCCTATAATTCACCCCTCCACTTT. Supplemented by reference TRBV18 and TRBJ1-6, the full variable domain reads NAGVMQNPRHLVRRRGQEARLRCSPMKGHSHVYWYRQLPEEGLKFMVYLQKENIIDESGMPKERFSAEFPKEGPSILRIQQVVRGDSAAYFCASSRQGSYNSPLHFGNGTRLTVT.

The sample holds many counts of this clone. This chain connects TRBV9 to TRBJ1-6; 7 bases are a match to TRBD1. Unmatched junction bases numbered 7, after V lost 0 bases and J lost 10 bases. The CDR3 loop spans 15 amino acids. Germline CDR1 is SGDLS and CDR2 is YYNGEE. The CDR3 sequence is CASSVAWTGGSPLHF. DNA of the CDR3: TGTGCCAGCAGCGTAGCTTGGACAGGAGGCTCACCCCTCCACTTT. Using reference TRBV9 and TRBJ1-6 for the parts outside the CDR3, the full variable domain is DSGVTQTPKHLITATGQRVTLRCSPRSGDLSVYWYQQSLDQGLQFLIQYYNGEERAKGNILERFSAQQFPDLHSELNLSSLELGDSALYFCASSVAWTGGSPLHFGNGTRLTVT.

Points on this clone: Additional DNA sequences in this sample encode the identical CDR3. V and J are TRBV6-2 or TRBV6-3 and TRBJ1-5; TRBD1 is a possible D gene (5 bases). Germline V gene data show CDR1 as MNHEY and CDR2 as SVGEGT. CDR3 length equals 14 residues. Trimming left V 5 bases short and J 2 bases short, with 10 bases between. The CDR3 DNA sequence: TGTGCCAGCAGTCGCGGGGGGGGCAATCAGCCCCAGCATTTT. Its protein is CASSRGGGNQPQHF.

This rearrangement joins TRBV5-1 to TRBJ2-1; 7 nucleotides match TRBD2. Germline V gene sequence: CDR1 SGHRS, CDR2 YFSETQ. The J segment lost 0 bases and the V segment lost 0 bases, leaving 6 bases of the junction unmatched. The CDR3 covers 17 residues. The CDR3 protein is CASSLGLADDSYNEQFF. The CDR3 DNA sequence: TGCGCCAGCAGCTTGGGCCTAGCGGATGACTCCTACAATGAGCAGTTCTTC.

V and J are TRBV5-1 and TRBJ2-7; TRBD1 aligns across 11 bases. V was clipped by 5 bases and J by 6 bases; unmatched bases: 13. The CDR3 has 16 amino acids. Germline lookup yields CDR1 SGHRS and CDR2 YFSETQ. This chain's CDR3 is CASSQTPGQGAFEQYF. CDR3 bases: TGCGCCAGCAGTCAAACTCCAGGACAGGGGGCTTTCGAGCAGTACTTC.

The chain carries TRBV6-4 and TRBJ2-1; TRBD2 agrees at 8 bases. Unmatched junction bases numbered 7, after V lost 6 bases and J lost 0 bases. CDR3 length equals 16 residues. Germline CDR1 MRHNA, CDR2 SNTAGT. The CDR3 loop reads CASSKEAGVSYNEQFF. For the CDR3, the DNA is TGTGCCAGCAGCAAGGAAGCGGGGGTCTCCTACAATGAGCAGTTCTTC.

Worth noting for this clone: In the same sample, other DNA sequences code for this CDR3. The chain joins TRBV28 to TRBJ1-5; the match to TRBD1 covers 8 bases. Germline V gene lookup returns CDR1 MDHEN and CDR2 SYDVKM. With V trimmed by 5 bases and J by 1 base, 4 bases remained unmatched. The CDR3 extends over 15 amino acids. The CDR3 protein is CASSSGQGSNQPQHF. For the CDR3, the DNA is TGTGCCAGCAGTAGCGGACAGGGCAGCAATCAGCCCCAGCATTTT.

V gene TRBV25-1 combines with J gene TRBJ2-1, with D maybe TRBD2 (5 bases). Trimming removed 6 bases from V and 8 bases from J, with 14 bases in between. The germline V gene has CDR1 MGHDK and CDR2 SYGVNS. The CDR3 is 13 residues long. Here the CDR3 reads CASRTLALDEQFF. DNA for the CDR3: TGTGCCAGCAGGACGCTAGCTTTGGATGAGCAGTTCTTC.